This T cell receptor beta chain derives from a study of human T cells and chemical hapten exposure. Regarding the study as a whole: Significantly more large CDR3 similarity clusters were formed by expanded TCRs than by controls. Having alopecia, the donors may differ immunologically from healthy people.

Time point of the sample: patch test 2, 6 weeks after DPC sensitization. Stated treatment: therapeutic diphenylcyclopropenone sensitization with weekly scalp DPC. Deletions cut 4 bases from V and 5 bases from J, with 15 bases between. The CDR3 spans 14 residues. CDR1 SEHNR and CDR2 FQNEAQ come from the germline V gene (reference sequence). What the library attached to individual cDNA molecules were unique molecular identifiers. TCRdb re-derived calls from the RACE reads in MiXCR, one entry per CDR3 protein. The top ten clones hold more than 3% of a sample with approximately 100,000 distinct CDR3 sequences, about a tenth of them seen once. This clonotype appeared many times. Its antigen is unknown.

Sequenced here: whole blood, sampled in connection with sensitization to the hapten diphenylcyclopropenone (DPC). The clonotype comes from a woman in her 40s with alopecia areata. Some clones in this sample may be carry-over from other donors' samples. The rearrangement uses TRBV7-9 and TRBJ2-7, with D possibly being TRBD1 (6 bases). This CDR3 reads CASSSFLTGNEQYF. The CDR3 nucleotides read TGTGCCAGCAGCTCCTTCCTTACAGGGAACGAGCAGTACTTC.